This TCR beta chain was retrieved from a study of blood T cell repertoires in COVID-19. Study-wide background: T cells, B-cell-depleted T cells, or PBMCs supplied cDNA or gDNA.

Per the original data handling: From reference gene primer amplification, estimates of nucleated cell counts were derived. TCRdb's copy holds only in-frame clones and misses some; the assay was immunoSEQ multiplex PCR. From that table come the V and J calls and clone size; the DNA was used to work out D and trimming. The sample lists about 170,000 clones, around nine tenths occurring once. This CDR3 is 17 amino acids long. The V and J ends lost 0 bases and 5 bases, in that order; junction bases with no gene match: 11. The germline CDR1 and CDR2 sequences are MRHNA and SNTAGT. The genes are TRBV6-4 and TRBJ1-1, with 8 bases identical to TRBD1. Sequenced material: peripheral blood. This TCR derives from a woman older than 75 with COVID-19, enrolled during active disease. The CDR3 loop reads CASSDSPINRGGTEAFF. CDR3 nucleotides: TGTGCCAGCAGTGACTCCCCTATTAACAGGGGGGGAACTGAAGCTTTCTTT.